Following are 25 T cell receptor beta chains from one sample sequenced in a study of blood T cell repertoires in COVID-19. Repertoires were generated with immunoSEQ multiplex PCR, while TCRdb's copy carries only in-frame clones and drops some. The sample consists of around 100,000 clones, about nine tenths of them appearing once. The sequenced material came from peripheral blood. The receptors shown here come from a man over 45 with acute or convalescent COVID-19.

V and J are TRBV27 and TRBJ2-2; D possibly corresponds to TRBD2 (6 bases). The CDR3 totals 17 residues. V lost 6 bases, J lost 2 bases, and 19 bases lay in between. CDR1 and CDR2 (germline): MNHEY, SMNVEV (reference sequence). This CDR3 is CASSWGGGRSNTGELFF. CDR3 DNA: TGTGCCAGCAGCTGGGGAGGAGGGAGGTCTAACACCGGGGAGCTGTTTTTT.

This clone turned up a few times. The gene calls are TRBV10-2 and TRBJ1-2, with 12 positions matching TRBD1. Per germline, CDR1 WSHSY and CDR2 SAAADI. Trimming at V came to 3 bases and at J to 4 bases, leaving 3 bases not matched to a gene. The CDR3 is made up of 15 amino acids. This chain's CDR3 is CASSDPGQGAYGYTF. The CDR3 DNA reads TGCGCCAGCAGTGATCCGGGACAGGGGGCCTATGGCTACACCTTC.

The J gene is TRBJ2-7, the V gene TRBV19, with D perhaps TRBD2 (5 bases). V was trimmed by 0 bases and J by 2 bases, leaving 17 bases between them. This CDR3 is 17 amino acids long. Germline V lookup: CDR1 LNHDA, CDR2 SQIVND (reference sequence). For the CDR3, the DNA is TGTGCCAGTAGTATAGATCTACCCGGGGTCCCCACCTACGAGCAGTACTTC. The encoded protein is CASSIDLPGVPTYEQYF.

The chain is built from TRBV7-8 and TRBJ2-7, with D possibly TRBD2 on 5 matching bases. The CDR3 is made up of 13 amino acids. V shed 1 base and J shed 4 bases, with 8 bases lying between them. Germline-derived CDR1 and CDR2 are SGHVS and FQNEAQ. For the CDR3, the DNA is TGTGCCAGCAGCTTAGTAAGAGGGTACGAGCAGTACTTC. Translated, it gives CASSLVRGYEQYF.

The V call is TRBV6-6, the J call TRBJ2-1, with 11 bases lining up with TRBD2. J gave up 9 bases and V 0 bases, and 7 bases lay outside the gene matches. Germline lookup yields CDR1 MNHNY and CDR2 SVGAGI (reference sequence). This CDR3 region has 16 residues. CDR3 in DNA: TGTGCCAGCAGTTACTCGTTAGCGGGAGGGGGTGGTGAGCAGTTCTTC. Protein product: CASSYSLAGGGGEQFF.

The rearrangement links TRBV7-9 to TRBJ2-7; 9 bases are a match to TRBD2. The CDR3 extends over 14 amino acids. Germline V lookup: CDR1 SEHNR, CDR2 FQNEAQ (reference sequence). The V and J ends lost 6 bases and 5 bases, in that order; junction bases with no gene match: 8. In DNA, the CDR3 is TGTGCCAGCAGTCTGGCGGGAGGGTTGGACGAGCAGTACTTC. As protein: CASSLAGGLDEQYF.

The chain has TRBV3-1 (or the pseudogene TRBV3-2) and TRBJ2-3; the match to TRBD1 covers 7 bases. CDR3 size: 17 residues. J was trimmed by 3 bases and V by 0 bases; bases with no gene match: 9. Germline V lookup: CDR1 LGHDT, CDR2 YNNKEL (reference sequence). This CDR3 reads CASSQDVGGIGTDTQYF. The CDR3 DNA reads as TGTGCCAGCAGCCAAGATGTAGGGGGCATAGGGACAGATACGCAGTATTTT.

This sequence joins TRBV5-1 and TRBJ1-2; TRBD1 agrees at 8 bases. The CDR3 consists of 13 residues. Germline V gene data show CDR1 as SGHRS and CDR2 as YFSETQ. Unmatched junction bases numbered 7, after V lost 4 bases and J lost 8 bases. DNA for the CDR3: TGCGCCAGCAGCCCCGGACAGGGAAACGGCTACACCTTC. This translates into CASSPGQGNGYTF. Full variable domain (outside the CDR3, taken from reference TRBV5-1 and TRBJ1-2): KAGVTQTPRYLIKTRGQQVTLSCSPISGHRSVSWYQQTPGQGLQFLFEYFSETQRNKGNFPGRFSGRQFSNSRSEMNVSTLELGDSALYLCASSPGQGNGYTFGSGTRLTVV.

In its sample, this clone was seen a few times. J is TRBJ2-1 and V is TRBV9, with D perhaps TRBD2 (6 bases). The ends were cut back, 0 bases at V and 5 bases at J, with 15 bases in the middle. Germline V gene sequence: CDR1 SGDLS, CDR2 YYNGEE. The CDR3 is 16 residues long. The CDR3, as DNA: TGTGCCAGCAGCGTAGCTCTGCGGGAAGGCGACAATGAGCAGTTCTTC. This gives the protein CASSVALREGDNEQFF. Based on the CDR3 plus reference TRBV9 and TRBJ2-1, the full variable domain is DSGVTQTPKHLITATGQRVTLRCSPRSGDLSVYWYQQSLDQGLQFLIQYYNGEERAKGNILERFSAQQFPDLHSELNLSSLELGDSALYFCASSVALREGDNEQFFGPGTRLTVL.

The gene calls are TRBV7-6 and TRBJ2-2, with a tentative D call TRBD1 (6 bases). Trimming removed 2 bases at V and 0 bases at J, with 7 bases between. CDR3 size: 15 residues. The germline V gene encodes CDR1 SGHVS and CDR2 FNYEAQ. CDR3 amino acids: CASSLWGPNTGELFF. The CDR3 bases are TGTGCCAGCAGCTTATGGGGGCCGAACACCGGGGAGCTGTTTTTT. The entire variable domain, with the rest obtained from reference TRBV7-6 and TRBJ2-2, is as follows: GAGVSQSPRYKVTKRGQDVALRCDPISGHVSLYWYRQALGQGPEFLTYFNYEAQQDKSGLPNDRFSAERPEGSISTLTIQRTEQRDSAMYRCASSLWGPNTGELFFGEGSRLTVL.

The CDR3: CSASEVSRAKNIQYF. CDR3 DNA sequence: TGCAGTGCTAGTGAAGTCAGTCGAGCCAAAAACATTCAGTACTTC. The chain has TRBV20-1 and TRBJ2-4; D is ambiguous. Germline values: CDR1 DFQATT, CDR2 SNEGSKA (reference sequence). The CDR3 is made up of 15 amino acids. V shed 3 bases and J shed 0 bases, with 12 bases lying between them.

The chain links TRBV7-2 to TRBJ2-2; 10 nucleotides align to TRBD2. CDR1 and CDR2 (germline): SGHTA, FQGNSA. The CDR3 runs 18 residues. V trimming: 6 bases; J trimming: 1 base; junction bases outside the gene matches: 11. CDR3 residues: CASRLKSLAGENTGELFF. The DNA of the CDR3 is TGTGCCAGCAGGTTAAAATCTCTAGCGGGAGAGAACACCGGGGAGCTGTTTTTT.

The CDR3 DNA is TGTGCCTGGAGTGCCCAACAGGGTCGTAATGAAAAACTGTTTTTT. This sequence encodes CAWSAQQGRNEKLFF. The chain combines TRBV30 with TRBJ1-4; D is possibly TRBD1 (6 bases). The germline V gene encodes CDR1 GTSNPN and CDR2 SVGIG (reference sequence). The CDR3 has 15 amino acids. Trimming took off 1 base at V and 4 bases at J, with 13 bases between the two ends.

V and J are TRBV18 and TRBJ2-6; 8 nucleotides line up with TRBD1. Germline lookup yields CDR1 KGHSH and CDR2 LQKENI. The junction had 4 bases not matched to a gene; V was cut back by 8 bases and J by 4 bases. The CDR3 is 14 amino acids. The CDR3 region has the DNA TGTGCCAGCGCGACAGGGGTCGGGGCCAACGTCCTGACTTTC. It codes for CASATGVGANVLTF. Full variable domain (remainder filled in from reference TRBV18 and TRBJ2-6): NAGVMQNPRHLVRRRGQEARLRCSPMKGHSHVYWYRQLPEEGLKFMVYLQKENIIDESGMPKERFSAEFPKEGPSILRIQQVVRGDSAAYFCASATGVGANVLTFGAGSRLTVL.

The chain employs TRBV6-1 and TRBJ1-2, with unresolved D. CDR3 length: 15 amino acids. Germline V CDR1 and CDR2: MNHNS, SASEGT. V lost 2 bases and J lost 6, with 16 bases in between. In DNA, the CDR3 is TGTGCCAGCAGTGAAAGAGGCATATGGTCCGATGGCTACACCTTC. It translates to CASSERGIWSDGYTF.

V usage is TRBV4-3 and J usage is TRBJ1-1; D unresolved. Germline V lookup: CDR1 LGHNA, CDR2 YSLEER. The ends were cut back, 4 bases at V and 6 bases at J, with 21 bases in the middle. This CDR3 has 16 residues. The CDR3 region is CASSPTGAAVASEAFF. The CDR3 DNA follows: TGCGCCAGCAGCCCCACGGGAGCAGCCGTTGCCTCTGAAGCTTTCTTT.

CDR3 sequence reads: CASSPQGSSNEQFF. For the CDR3, the DNA is TGTGCCAGCAGCCCACAAGGGAGTAGCAATGAGCAGTTCTTC. The chain recombines TRBV11-2 with TRBJ2-1; the D gene is possibly TRBD2 (5 bases). Trimming took 5 bases from V and 6 from J, leaving 14 bases between them. This CDR3 region has 14 residues. Germline V gene lookup returns CDR1 SGHAT and CDR2 FQNNGV.

This chain joins TRBV11-2 and TRBJ2-7; D call uncertain. Per germline, CDR1 SGHAT and CDR2 FQNNGV. The CDR3 sequence is 14 residues long. Trimming pared 0 bases from V and 2 bases from J, leaving 8 bases between. The CDR3 protein is CASSLDDFTYEQYF. The CDR3 nucleotides are TGTGCCAGCAGCTTAGATGACTTCACCTACGAGCAGTACTTC.

This clone appeared a single time. The rearrangement links TRBV5-8 to TRBJ1-2; a possible D gene is TRBD1 (6 bases). Trimming removed 1 base at V and 8 bases at J, with 15 bases between. In germline, CDR1 is SGHTS, CDR2 YDEGEE. The CDR3 is 14 amino acids. CDR3 DNA sequence: TGTGCCAGCAGCTTGTCAGGGGCGCGGTCCGGCTACACCTTC. Amino acid sequence: CASSLSGARSGYTF. The variable domain in full, completed from reference TRBV5-8 and TRBJ1-2, reads EAGVTQSPTHLIKTRGQQATLRCSPISGHTSVYWYQQALGLGLQFLLWYDEGEERNRGNFPPRFSGRQFPNYSSELNVNALELEDSALYLCASSLSGARSGYTFGSGTRLTVV.

This chain connects TRBV24-1 to TRBJ1-2; D unresolved. This CDR3 has 11 residues. The V end was cut by 7 bases, the J end by 4 bases, with 6 bases between. The V gene's germline CDR1 is KGHDR and CDR2 SFDVKD. The CDR3 here is CATSPGYGYTF. DNA of the CDR3: TGTGCCACCAGCCCGGGCTATGGCTACACCTTC.

The V and J genes are TRBV5-8 and TRBJ2-1; 9 nucleotides line up with TRBD2. The trim removed 4 bases at V and 4 bases at J, leaving 15 bases unmatched. The CDR3 is made up of 18 amino acids. Germline lookup yields CDR1 SGHTS and CDR2 YDEGEE. The CDR3 bases are TGTGCCAGCAGCCTAACAGGGTTAGCGGGAGTTTGGTACAATGAGCAGTTCTTC. Encoded protein: CASSLTGLAGVWYNEQFF.

The V call is TRBV19, the J call TRBJ1-2, with 10 bases lining up with TRBD1. Germline trimming cut 3 bases from V and 8 bases from J; bases unmatched to any gene: 9. Looked up from germline, CDR1 is LNHDA and CDR2 is SQIVND (reference sequence). The CDR3 sequence is 15 residues long. The DNA for the CDR3 is TGTGCCAGTAGTATCTCCCCGACAGGGGGCCTGGGCTACACCTTC. It encodes CASSISPTGGLGYTF.

The chain carries TRBV7-2 and TRBJ2-7, with 9 bases fitting TRBD2. CDR1 and CDR2 (germline): SGHTA, FQGNSA. Germline trimming cut 2 bases from V and 6 bases from J; bases unmatched to any gene: 8. The CDR3 loop spans 15 amino acids. Written as DNA, the CDR3 is TGTGCCAGCAGCTTACAAGTAGCGGGAGCGGGCGAGCAGTACTTC. Translating it yields CASSLQVAGAGEQYF. The full variable domain, rest sourced from reference TRBV7-2 and TRBJ2-7, is GAGVSQSPSNKVTEKGKDVELRCDPISGHTALYWYRQSLGQGLEFLIYFQGNSAPDKSGLPSDRFSAERTGGSVSTLTIQRTQQEDSAVYLCASSLQVAGAGEQYFGPGTRLTVT.

The V and J genes are TRBV5-1 and TRBJ2-1; TRBD2 agrees at 15 bases. Germline V gene data show CDR1 as SGHRS and CDR2 as YFSETQ. This CDR3 spans 16 amino acids. The trim removed 2 bases at V and 7 bases at J, leaving 4 bases unmatched. CDR3 in amino acids: CASSLPGLAGGNEQFF. The CDR3, as DNA: TGCGCCAGCAGCTTACCCGGACTAGCGGGGGGGAATGAGCAGTTCTTC.

The chain has TRBV14 and TRBJ2-7; D is ambiguous. Germline CDR1 is SGHDN and CDR2 is FVKESK. V was trimmed by 2 bases and J by 2 bases, leaving 10 bases between them. The CDR3 consists of 14 residues. The CDR3 is CASSQRLEAYEQYF. CDR3 DNA sequence: TGTGCCAGCAGCCAACGGCTAGAGGCCTACGAGCAGTACTTC.